A selection of T cell receptor beta chains follows, all from one sample in a study of T cell changes during pregnancy in multiple sclerosis. The assay was immunoSEQ multiplex PCR, and TCRdb's table has in-frame clones only and misses some. The table lists fewer than 85,000 clones, approximately 94% of them singletons. The specimen was peripheral blood, collected after pregnancy. These TCRs come from a female donor in good health, enrolled as a control in a pregnancy study. CDR3s include the opening cysteine and the closing phenylalanine or tryptophan. A D gene is named only where the DNA matches it firmly. The size field is filled for only some rows; it gives once, few, many or a size class.

CDR3 length | J gene | clone size | D gene | V gene | CDR3 DNA | CDR3 protein
16 | TRBJ2-1 | NA | NA | TRBV7-9 | TGTGCCAGCAGCTCAGTCCTAGGGGCGCACTACAATGAGCAGTTCTTC | CASSSVLGAHYNEQFF
15 | TRBJ1-1 | NA | NA | TRBV7-6 | TGTGCCAGCAGCGGCGGGGACTCTTCAGGACCTGAAGCTTTCTTT | CASSGGDSSGPEAFF
14 | TRBJ2-1 | NA | NA | TRBV18 | TGTGCCAGCTCACCAGCACTTAATAACAATGAGCAGTTCTTC | CASSPALNNNEQFF
18 | TRBJ2-1 | NA | TRBD2 | TRBV7-2 | TGTGCCAGCAGCTTAGCGCTCATTGGGACTAGCGGACCCAATGAGCAGTTCTTC | CASSLALIGTSGPNEQFF
15 | TRBJ2-7 | NA | NA | TRBV4-1 | TGCGCCAGCAGGAGTCCCTTCTCTCGCTCCAACGAGCAGTACTTC | CASRSPFSRSNEQYF
16 | TRBJ1-2 | NA | TRBD1 | TRBV6-6 | TGTGCCAGCAGCCTAGCCCCCACAGGGGGAGACTATGGCTACACCTTC | CASSLAPTGGDYGYTF
11 | TRBJ1-2 | NA | NA | TRBV23-1 | TGCGCCAGCAGTCCTTCCCCTGGCTACACCTTC | CASSPSPGYTF
15 | TRBJ1-5 | once | TRBD1 | TRBV28 | TGTGCCAGCAGATCTGGGACAGGGGGCTTGCAGCCCCAGCATTTT | CASRSGTGGLQPQHF
16 | TRBJ2-1 | NA | TRBD2 | TRBV27 | TGTGCCAGCAGTGGGATAGCGGGAGGGTCCTACAATGAGCAGTTCTTC | CASSGIAGGSYNEQFF
13 | TRBJ2-3 | NA | NA | TRBV9 | TGTGCCAGCAGCGTAGCTCTAACAGATACGCAGTATTTT | CASSVALTDTQYF
13 | TRBJ1-2 | NA | NA | TRBV10-3 | TGTGCCATCAACCAAGGGGGGGTATACGGCTACACCTTC | CAINQGGVYGYTF
16 | TRBJ2-1 | NA | TRBD2 | TRBV19 | TGTGCCAGTAGTATCGTGAGGACTAGCAGTGCCAATGAGCAGTTCTTC | CASSIVRTSSANEQFF
16 | TRBJ1-1 | NA | NA | TRBV28 | TGTGCCAGCAGTTCGAGGGCCAGAGGCGGGAACACTGAAGCTTTCTTT | CASSSRARGGNTEAFF
15 | TRBJ2-1 | once | NA | TRBV6-5 | TGTGCCAGCAGTGCCACCGGGACACTATACAATGAGCAGTTCTTC | CASSATGTLYNEQFF
16 | TRBJ2-1 | few | TRBD2 | TRBV6-6 | TGTGCCAGCACCTACTCCGGGGGGTTTAGCTACAATGAGCAGTTCTTC | CASTYSGGFSYNEQFF